The subject of this entry is one T cell receptor beta chain. This entry is derived from a study of blood T cell repertoires in COVID-19. Study as a whole: The study drew acute and convalescent COVID-19 samples from the United States, Italy and Spain.

The protocol was immunoSEQ multiplex PCR, while the TCRdb copy is restricted to in-frame clones and leaves out a portion. The data contain some 30,000 clones, 90% of them singletons. This CDR3 comprises 14 residues. The V end lost 1 base, the J end lost 0 bases, and 5 bases lay between the germline ends. CDR1 SEHNR and CDR2 FQNEAQ come from the germline V gene (reference sequence). The sample was peripheral blood. This clonotype was sampled from a man between 60 and 70 years old with active COVID-19. The chain is built from TRBV7-9 and TRBJ2-3; maybe TRBD1 (5 bases). CDR3 coding DNA: TGTGCCAGCAGCTTAGGACAGAGCACAGATACGCAGTATTTT. As protein: CASSLGQSTDTQYF.